Listed below are T cell receptor beta chains from one sample, sequenced in a study of blood T cell repertoires in COVID-19. The data were produced by immunoSEQ multiplex PCR, yet TCRdb's version contains in-frame clones alone and is incomplete. The sample lists 270,000 or so clones; approximately 86% were seen once. The source material was peripheral blood. The source of these receptors is a man in his forties with active or convalescent COVID-19. CDR3s include the opening cysteine and the closing phenylalanine or tryptophan. Fields, in order: J gene, CDR3 length, V gene, D gene, clone size, CDR3 protein, CDR3 DNA. D genes are given only for firm matches. Clone size is given for some rows only: seen once, a few or many times, or a class if the clone is expanded.

j_call: TRBJ2-1
cdr3_length: 15
v_call: TRBV19
d_call: NA
clone_size: NA
cdr3_aa: CASSLYGNRANEQFF
cdr3_nt: TGTGCCAGTAGCCTATATGGAAACAGGGCTAATGAGCAGTTCTTC

j_call: TRBJ2-1
cdr3_length: 17
v_call: TRBV11-3
d_call: NA
clone_size: NA
cdr3_aa: CASSARTRADAIYEQFF
cdr3_nt: TGTGCCAGCAGCGCACGGACGAGGGCAGACGCGATCTATGAGCAGTTCTTC

j_call: TRBJ2-1
cdr3_length: 15
v_call: TRBV5-6
d_call: TRBD1
clone_size: NA
cdr3_aa: CASSHRQGLNNEQFF
cdr3_nt: TGTGCCAGCAGCCATCGACAGGGGCTCAACAATGAGCAGTTCTTC

j_call: TRBJ2-3
cdr3_length: 14
v_call: TRBV29-1
d_call: TRBD2
clone_size: NA
cdr3_aa: CSAGTSGSADTQYF
cdr3_nt: TGCAGCGCTGGGACTAGCGGGAGTGCAGATACGCAGTATTTT

j_call: TRBJ1-5
cdr3_length: 14
v_call: TRBV10-2
d_call: TRBD1
clone_size: NA
cdr3_aa: CASTKTGGNQPQHF
cdr3_nt: TGCGCCAGCACTAAGACAGGGGGTAATCAGCCCCAGCATTTT

j_call: TRBJ2-5
cdr3_length: 15
v_call: TRBV24-1
d_call: TRBD1
clone_size: NA
cdr3_aa: CATSFWDRGQETQYF
cdr3_nt: TGTGCCACCAGTTTCTGGGACAGGGGCCAAGAGACCCAGTACTTC

j_call: TRBJ2-1
cdr3_length: 15
v_call: TRBV5-1
d_call: TRBD1
clone_size: NA
cdr3_aa: CASSRGQGDNEGQFF
cdr3_nt: TGCGCCAGCAGCCGAGGACAGGGGGATAATGAGGGGCAGTTCTTC

j_call: TRBJ2-1
cdr3_length: 16
v_call: TRBV7-3
d_call: NA
clone_size: NA
cdr3_aa: CASSPDRPRAYNEQFF
cdr3_nt: TGTGCCAGCAGCCCCGATCGACCGCGGGCCTACAATGAGCAGTTCTTC

j_call: TRBJ2-7
cdr3_length: 15
v_call: TRBV6-5
d_call: TRBD1
clone_size: NA
cdr3_aa: CVSSTGTGTSYEQYF
cdr3_nt: TGTGTCAGCAGTACAGGGACAGGGACCTCCTACGAGCAGTACTTC

j_call: TRBJ1-6
cdr3_length: 16
v_call: TRBV30
d_call: TRBD1
clone_size: NA
cdr3_aa: CALQHGQGLSRSPLHF
cdr3_nt: TGTGCCTTACAACACGGACAGGGATTGAGTAGATCACCCCTCCACTTT

j_call: TRBJ1-1
cdr3_length: 13
v_call: TRBV4-1
d_call: NA
clone_size: NA
cdr3_aa: CASSQDQGKKAFF
cdr3_nt: TGCGCCAGCAGCCAAGATCAGGGAAAAAAGGCTTTCTTT

j_call: TRBJ1-5
cdr3_length: 14
v_call: TRBV28
d_call: NA
clone_size: NA
cdr3_aa: CASSATGMGQPQHF
cdr3_nt: TGTGCCAGCAGTGCTACAGGGATGGGTCAGCCCCAGCATTTT

j_call: TRBJ2-3
cdr3_length: 13
v_call: TRBV30
d_call: TRBD2
clone_size: once
cdr3_aa: CAWLAGLSDTQYF
cdr3_nt: TGTGCCTGGCTAGCGGGGTTATCAGATACGCAGTATTTT

j_call: TRBJ1-2
cdr3_length: 11
v_call: TRBV29-1
d_call: NA
clone_size: NA
cdr3_aa: CSVRQGNGYTF
cdr3_nt: TGCAGCGTCCGACAAGGAAATGGCTACACCTTC

j_call: TRBJ2-7
cdr3_length: 14
v_call: TRBV19
d_call: TRBD1
clone_size: NA
cdr3_aa: CASSTTRTGGEQYF
cdr3_nt: TGTGCCAGTAGTACCACCCGGACAGGGGGTGAGCAGTACTTC

j_call: TRBJ1-2
cdr3_length: 13
v_call: TRBV27
d_call: NA
clone_size: once
cdr3_aa: CASSPTGTRGYTF
cdr3_nt: TGTGCCAGCAGTCCGACAGGTACGAGGGGCTACACCTTC

j_call: TRBJ1-3
cdr3_length: 11
v_call: TRBV6-5
d_call: NA
clone_size: NA
cdr3_aa: CASSYENTIYF
cdr3_nt: TGTGCCAGCAGTTATGAGAACACCATATATTTT

j_call: TRBJ1-1
cdr3_length: 14
v_call: TRBV28
d_call: NA
clone_size: NA
cdr3_aa: CASIRGPFGSEAFF
cdr3_nt: TGTGCCAGCATTAGAGGCCCTTTCGGTTCTGAAGCTTTCTTT

j_call: TRBJ1-5
cdr3_length: 13
v_call: TRBV6-5
d_call: NA
clone_size: NA
cdr3_aa: CASQVRAHQPQHF
cdr3_nt: TGTGCCAGCCAAGTCAGGGCCCATCAGCCCCAGCATTTT

j_call: TRBJ2-3
cdr3_length: 18
v_call: TRBV19
d_call: TRBD2
clone_size: NA
cdr3_aa: CASRPLAGGVFSTDTQYF
cdr3_nt: TGTGCCAGTAGACCACTAGCGGGGGGGGTTTTTAGCACAGATACGCAGTATTTT

j_call: TRBJ2-7
cdr3_length: 14
v_call: TRBV4-2
d_call: TRBD1
clone_size: few
cdr3_aa: CASSQGQGAYEQYF
cdr3_nt: TGTGCCAGCAGCCAAGGGCAGGGGGCCTACGAGCAGTACTTC

j_call: TRBJ1-1
cdr3_length: 14
v_call: TRBV10-3
d_call: NA
clone_size: NA
cdr3_aa: CAISERLDPAEAFF
cdr3_nt: TGTGCCATCAGTGAAAGGCTAGACCCCGCTGAAGCTTTCTTT

j_call: TRBJ1-1
cdr3_length: 15
v_call: TRBV28
d_call: TRBD1
clone_size: NA
cdr3_aa: CASSLRGQVNTEAFF
cdr3_nt: TGTGCCAGCAGTTTAAGGGGGCAGGTGAACACTGAAGCTTTCTTT

j_call: TRBJ1-4
cdr3_length: 14
v_call: TRBV5-1
d_call: TRBD1
clone_size: NA
cdr3_aa: CASSIGQGGEKLFF
cdr3_nt: TGCGCCAGCAGCATTGGACAGGGGGGTGAAAAACTGTTTTTT

j_call: TRBJ1-1
cdr3_length: 14
v_call: TRBV5-1
d_call: NA
clone_size: once
cdr3_aa: CASSLDGPYTEAFF
cdr3_nt: TGCGCCAGCAGCTTGGATGGGCCCTACACTGAAGCTTTCTTT

j_call: TRBJ2-1
cdr3_length: 15
v_call: TRBV6-5
d_call: NA
clone_size: NA
cdr3_aa: CASRTGDSGYNEQFF
cdr3_nt: TGTGCCAGCAGAACGGGAGACTCTGGATACAATGAGCAGTTCTTC

j_call: TRBJ2-1
cdr3_length: 17
v_call: TRBV24-1
d_call: TRBD1
clone_size: NA
cdr3_aa: CATSDPPEGTGENEQFF
cdr3_nt: TGTGCCACCAGTGACCCGCCTGAGGGGACAGGTGAAAATGAGCAGTTCTTC

j_call: TRBJ1-3
cdr3_length: 14
v_call: TRBV30
d_call: TRBD1
clone_size: NA
cdr3_aa: CAWTGGASGNTIYF
cdr3_nt: TGTGCCTGGACAGGGGGCGCCTCTGGAAACACCATATATTTT

j_call: TRBJ2-1
cdr3_length: 17
v_call: TRBV5-1
d_call: TRBD2
clone_size: NA
cdr3_aa: CASTESGRVRSSNEQFF
cdr3_nt: TGCGCCAGCACGGAAAGCGGGAGGGTAAGATCATCTAATGAGCAGTTCTTC

j_call: TRBJ1-2
cdr3_length: 12
v_call: TRBV2
d_call: NA
clone_size: NA
cdr3_aa: CASPGTGEGYTF
cdr3_nt: TGTGCCAGCCCCGGAACGGGAGAGGGCTACACCTTC

j_call: TRBJ1-3
cdr3_length: 14
v_call: TRBV24-1
d_call: NA
clone_size: NA
cdr3_aa: CATSHLSSGNTIYF
cdr3_nt: TGTGCCACCTCGCACTTGAGCTCTGGAAACACCATATATTTT

j_call: TRBJ1-1
cdr3_length: 15
v_call: TRBV11-1
d_call: NA
clone_size: NA
cdr3_aa: CASRRVGVKNTEAFF
cdr3_nt: TGTGCCAGCAGGAGAGTCGGGGTGAAGAACACTGAAGCTTTCTTT

j_call: TRBJ1-1
cdr3_length: 14
v_call: TRBV7-9
d_call: NA
clone_size: few
cdr3_aa: CASSLEGRLASAFF
cdr3_nt: TGTGCCAGCAGCTTGGAGGGACGCCTAGCCTCAGCTTTCTTT

j_call: TRBJ2-2
cdr3_length: 17
v_call: TRBV4-2
d_call: NA
clone_size: few
cdr3_aa: CASSQERSPLPPGELFF
cdr3_nt: TGTGCCAGCAGCCAAGAGAGGAGTCCCCTCCCACCCGGGGAGCTGTTTTTT

j_call: TRBJ2-7
cdr3_length: 16
v_call: TRBV5-5
d_call: TRBD2
clone_size: NA
cdr3_aa: CASSLELAGSTYEQYF
cdr3_nt: TGTGCCAGCAGCTTGGAGCTAGCGGGGTCAACCTACGAGCAGTACTTC

j_call: TRBJ2-3
cdr3_length: 11
v_call: TRBV27
d_call: NA
clone_size: NA
cdr3_aa: CASSRGDTQYF
cdr3_nt: TGTGCCAGCAGCCGGGGAGATACGCAGTATTTT

j_call: TRBJ2-7
cdr3_length: 15
v_call: TRBV13
d_call: TRBD1
clone_size: NA
cdr3_aa: CASSFRPGQGYEQYF
cdr3_nt: TGTGCCAGCAGCTTTAGGCCGGGACAGGGATACGAGCAGTACTTC

j_call: TRBJ1-1
cdr3_length: 14
v_call: TRBV27
d_call: NA
clone_size: NA
cdr3_aa: CASSPQGKNTEAFF
cdr3_nt: TGTGCCAGCAGTCCACAGGGTAAGAACACTGAAGCTTTCTTT

j_call: TRBJ1-6
cdr3_length: 12
v_call: TRBV6-5
d_call: NA
clone_size: NA
cdr3_aa: CASTGWGSPLHF
cdr3_nt: TGTGCCAGCACAGGGTGGGGATCACCCCTCCACTTT

j_call: TRBJ1-6
cdr3_length: 13
v_call: TRBV15
d_call: NA
clone_size: NA
cdr3_aa: CATSPRQSSPLHF
cdr3_nt: TGTGCCACCAGCCCGAGACAGAGTTCACCCCTCCACTTT

j_call: TRBJ1-5
cdr3_length: 16
v_call: TRBV10-3
d_call: NA
clone_size: NA
cdr3_aa: CAISDPLWGVNQPQHF
cdr3_nt: TGTGCCATCAGTGACCCCCTTTGGGGGGTTAATCAGCCCCAGCATTTT

j_call: TRBJ2-1
cdr3_length: 17
v_call: TRBV4-1
d_call: NA
clone_size: NA
cdr3_aa: CASSQEPPSSSYNEQFF
cdr3_nt: TGCGCCAGCAGCCAAGAACCTCCTAGCAGCTCCTACAATGAGCAGTTCTTC

j_call: TRBJ1-2
cdr3_length: 10
v_call: TRBV6-5
d_call: NA
clone_size: NA
cdr3_aa: CASQNYGYTF
cdr3_nt: TGTGCCAGTCAGAACTATGGCTACACCTTC

j_call: TRBJ1-5
cdr3_length: 15
v_call: TRBV9
d_call: TRBD1
clone_size: NA
cdr3_aa: CASSEGQGASQPQHF
cdr3_nt: TGTGCCAGCAGCGAGGGACAGGGGGCAAGTCAGCCCCAGCATTTT

j_call: TRBJ2-5
cdr3_length: 16
v_call: TRBV27
d_call: TRBD2
clone_size: NA
cdr3_aa: CASSWTSGAQRETQYF
cdr3_nt: TGTGCCAGCAGTTGGACTAGCGGGGCCCAGAGGGAGACCCAGTACTTC

j_call: TRBJ2-1
cdr3_length: 17
v_call: TRBV27
d_call: TRBD2
clone_size: NA
cdr3_aa: CASSLSSGGDPYNEQFF
cdr3_nt: TGTGCCAGCAGTTTATCGTCGGGGGGGGATCCCTACAATGAGCAGTTCTTC